The next 26 T cell receptor beta chains were all read from a single sample in a study of radiotherapy plus CTLA-4 blockade in lung cancer (dated by TCRdb to the late 2010s). The library was obtained by the immunoSEQ multiplex PCR assay. The immuneACCESS repertoire file appears here via TCRdb, limited to in-frame rearrangements. These files lack a portion of the clones; in checked studies, under half of the deficit traces to unresolved V genes, and the cause of the others is not known. The sample table records 75,000 or so clones; approximately 78% of these occur just once. The leading ten clones occupy around 7.1% of the sample. The sample was peripheral blood, taken from a patient treated with radiotherapy plus ipilimumab. Receptors were obtained from a human donor with non-small cell lung cancer who had a complete response to radiotherapy plus ipilimumab.

This chain connects TRBV2 to TRBJ1-6; the match to TRBD1 covers 11 bases. The length of the CDR3 is 14 residues. CDR1 and CDR2 from the germline V gene are SNHLY and FYNNEI. J lost 9 bases, V lost 7 bases, and 5 bases had no gene match. The CDR3 nucleotides are TGTGCCAGCAATGCAGGGACAGGGGGTTCACCCCTCCACTTT. Translating gives CASNAGTGGSPLHF.

This clone has just one count. J is TRBJ2-1 and V is TRBV27, with D tentatively TRBD1 (6 bases). The CDR3 is made up of 15 amino acids. V shed 6 bases and J shed 0 bases, with 12 bases lying between them. Germline values: CDR1 MNHEY, CDR2 SMNVEV (reference sequence). Written as DNA, the CDR3 is TGTGCCAGCAGCCCCCTCAGGGGCTCCTACAATGAGCAGTTCTTC. This translates into CASSPLRGSYNEQFF.

The chain carries TRBV7-2 and TRBJ2-1; no definite D call. The CDR3 extends over 13 amino acids. Germline CDR1 is SGHTA and CDR2 is FQGNSA. Trimming shortened V by 1 base and J by 9 bases, and 10 bases separated the two germline ends. The CDR3 is CASSLESWGEQFF. DNA of the CDR3: TGTGCCAGCAGCTTAGAGAGTTGGGGTGAGCAGTTCTTC.

The chain has TRBV7-2 and TRBJ1-2; TRBD1 matches at 7 bases. The junction had 7 bases not matched to a gene; V was cut back by 4 bases and J by 8 bases. The V gene's germline CDR1 is SGHTA and CDR2 FQGNSA. This CDR3 spans 13 amino acids. The CDR3 protein is CASSYRQGVGYTF. CDR3 DNA: TGTGCCAGCAGCTATAGACAGGGCGTCGGCTACACCTTC.

The genes are TRBV5-4 and TRBJ2-1, with 9 bases fitting TRBD1. After removal of 4 bases from V and 4 bases from J, the junction contained 6 bases not matched to a gene. The CDR3 has 15 amino acids. The germline V gene has CDR1 SGHNT and CDR2 YYREEE (reference sequence). CDR3 loop: CASSPGQGGYNEQFF. The CDR3, as DNA: TGTGCCAGCAGCCCGGGACAGGGAGGATACAATGAGCAGTTCTTC.

V gene TRBV27 combines with J gene TRBJ2-1, with 11 nucleotides matching TRBD2. Germline CDR1 is MNHEY and CDR2 is SMNVEV (reference sequence). After removal of 10 bases from V and 9 bases from J, the junction contained 11 bases not matched to a gene. The CDR3 has 14 amino acids. CDR3 in DNA: TGTGCCATCAAGTTTATACTAGCGGGAGCTGAGCAGTTCTTC. This translates into CAIKFILAGAEQFF.

The chain employs TRBV27 and TRBJ2-4; D perhaps matches TRBD2 (7 bases). From germline, CDR1 is MNHEY and CDR2 SMNVEV (reference sequence). V shed 5 bases and J shed 1 base, with 18 bases lying between them. This CDR3 is 17 amino acids long. The CDR3 region has the DNA TGTGCCAGCAGTCCTAGGGGGGGCGCGGGGGCCAAAAACATTCAGTACTTC. Its translation is CASSPRGGAGAKNIQYF.

The CDR3 DNA is TGTGCCAGCTCACCTCCAGGGACGCTCAATCAGCCCCAGCATTTT. Its translation: CASSPPGTLNQPQHF. This sequence joins TRBV18 and TRBJ1-5, with D perhaps matching TRBD1 (5 bases). V shed 3 bases and J shed 3 bases, with 12 bases lying between them. The CDR3 totals 15 residues. Germline V gene lookup returns CDR1 KGHSH and CDR2 LQKENI. The complete variable domain, with remaining parts taken from reference TRBV18 and TRBJ1-5, reads NAGVMQNPRHLVRRRGQEARLRCSPMKGHSHVYWYRQLPEEGLKFMVYLQKENIIDESGMPKERFSAEFPKEGPSILRIQQVVRGDSAAYFCASSPPGTLNQPQHFGDGTRLSIL.

The chain uses TRBV4-1 and TRBJ2-1; a weak D match, TRBD1 (5 bases). Germline CDR1 reads MGHRA; CDR2 reads YSYEKL. Trimming removed 0 bases at V and 2 bases at J, with 8 bases between. CDR3 length: 15 residues. This chain's CDR3 is CASSQEFRAYNEQFF. CDR3 nucleotides: TGCGCCAGCAGCCAAGAATTCAGGGCCTACAATGAGCAGTTCTTC.

This chain uses TRBV6-5 with TRBJ1-2, with D possibly TRBD1 on 6 matching bases. Germline CDR1 reads MNHEY; CDR2 reads SVGAGI. The CDR3 sequence is 11 residues long. V was clipped by 7 bases and J by 8 bases, with 11 bases between them. The CDR3 loop reads CASTMGGGYTF. The CDR3 coding sequence is TGTGCCAGCACCATGGGGGGCGGCTACACCTTC.

This chain joins TRBV5-4 and TRBJ2-1; TRBD2 matches at 10 bases. The V gene end was trimmed by 4 bases and the J gene end by 0 bases; junction bases not matched to a gene: 4. The CDR3 totals 16 residues. Germline V lookup: CDR1 SGHNT, CDR2 YYREEE (reference sequence). The CDR3 nucleotides are TGTGCCAGCAGCCCCTCTAGCGGGGGCTCCTACAATGAGCAGTTCTTC. This encodes CASSPSSGGSYNEQFF.

V usage is TRBV18 and J usage is TRBJ2-5, with D possibly matching TRBD1 (5 bases). The CDR3 sequence is 14 residues long. The germline V and J ends were trimmed by 3 bases and 4 bases, with 12 bases remaining between them. Germline CDR1 reads KGHSH; CDR2 reads LQKENI. The CDR3 sequence is CASSPPREGETQYF. CDR3 sequence (DNA): TGTGCCAGCTCACCCCCCAGGGAAGGAGAGACCCAGTACTTC.

This chain joins TRBV9 and TRBJ2-1; D could derive from TRBD1 or TRBD2 (5 bases each). CDR1 is SGDLS and CDR2 is YYNGEE in the germline V gene. This CDR3 has 17 residues. V lost 0 bases, J lost 6 bases, and 19 bases lay in between. CDR3 region: CASSVEAPGRAGNEQFF. CDR3 nucleotide sequence: TGTGCCAGCAGCGTAGAGGCCCCGGGCAGGGCGGGCAATGAGCAGTTCTTC.

V gene TRBV14 combines with J gene TRBJ2-5; D is perhaps TRBD2 (6 bases). Germline CDR1 SGHDN, CDR2 FVKESK. The CDR3 is 18 residues long. V was clipped by 1 base and J by 5 bases, with 23 bases between them. CDR3 loop: CASSQAVGGARTRETQYF. The CDR3 DNA follows: TGTGCCAGCAGCCAAGCTGTGGGCGGGGCCCGAACAAGGGAGACCCAGTACTTC. Complete variable domain (other parts from reference TRBV14 and TRBJ2-5): EAGVTQFPSHSVIEKGQTVTLRCDPISGHDNLYWYRRVMGKEIKFLLHFVKESKQDESGMPNNRFLAERTGGTYSTLKVQPAELEDSGVYFCASSQAVGGARTRETQYFGPGTRLLVL.

The chain is built from TRBV10-3 and TRBJ2-1, with D unresolved. Germline CDR1 and CDR2: ENHRY and SYGVKD. With 0 bases removed from V and 5 bases from J, the gap between germline ends came to 8 bases. The CDR3 contains 14 residues. CDR3: CAISESTGDNEQFF. The CDR3 DNA sequence: TGTGCCATCAGTGAGTCGACCGGCGACAATGAGCAGTTCTTC.

The rearrangement uses TRBV19 and TRBJ2-6, with 11 bases identical to TRBD1. Germline V lookup: CDR1 LNHDA, CDR2 SQIVND (reference sequence). The CDR3 spans 16 residues. The V and J ends lost 5 bases and 4 bases, in that order; junction bases with no gene match: 4. CDR3 amino acids: CASSRTGGVGANVLTF. CDR3 sequence (DNA): TGTGCCAGTAGTCGGACAGGGGGCGTGGGGGCCAACGTCCTGACTTTC.

This clone showed up just a few times. This chain joins TRBV15 and TRBJ1-3; the D is unclear. Trimming left V 0 bases short and J 4 bases short, with 25 bases between. Germline-derived CDR1 and CDR2 are LNHNV and YYDKDF (reference sequence). The CDR3 loop spans 20 amino acids. For the CDR3, the DNA is TGTGCCACCAGCAGAGAACATACTTTAAACAAGCGCAGAGGGGGAAACACCATATATTTT. This gives the protein CATSREHTLNKRRGGNTIYF. The full variable domain, its missing parts supplied by reference TRBV15 and TRBJ1-3, is DAMVIQNPRYQVTQFGKPVTLSCSQTLNHNVMYWYQQKSSQAPKLLFHYYDKDFNNEADTPDNFQSRRPNTSFCFLDIRSPGLGDTAMYLCATSREHTLNKRRGGNTIYFGEGSWLTVV.

Only one count was recorded for this clone. This chain uses TRBV6-6 with TRBJ1-2, with D unclear. Germline V CDR1 and CDR2: MNHNY, SVGAGI (reference sequence). V was shortened by 5 bases and J by 7 bases, with 8 bases between the two germline ends. This CDR3 spans 11 amino acids. CDR3 loop: CASSIDSGYTF. In nucleotides, the CDR3 is TGTGCCAGCAGTATAGATTCTGGCTACACCTTC.

The chain combines TRBV29-1 with TRBJ2-7; D unresolved. The length of the CDR3 is 18 residues. V was pared by 4 bases and J by 2 bases, with 27 bases between. From germline, CDR1 is SQVTM and CDR2 ANQGSEA. CDR3 DNA: TGCAGCGTTGTTTGGTCCGCCAGGCAGTTGATGGATCCCTACGAGCAGTACTTC. Encoded protein: CSVVWSARQLMDPYEQYF.

The chain recombines TRBV6-1 with TRBJ2-7; 9 bases agree with TRBD2. There are 17 residues in the CDR3. Germline V gene data show CDR1 as MNHNS and CDR2 as SASEGT. Germline trimming cut 2 bases from V and 3 bases from J; bases unmatched to any gene: 11. The CDR3 protein is CASSEPSARGGSYEQYF. CDR3 DNA sequence: TGTGCCAGCAGTGAACCTTCGGCGCGGGGGGGGAGCTACGAGCAGTACTTC.

The chain uses TRBV4-3 and TRBJ2-1; 7 positions match TRBD2. With 4 bases clipped from V and 8 bases from J, the junction kept 11 bases outside the gene matches. The CDR3 is made up of 15 amino acids. Per the germline V gene, CDR1 is LGHNA and CDR2 is YSLEER. The CDR3 protein is CASSPDSGTIYEQFF. The CDR3, as DNA: TGCGCCAGCAGCCCGGATTCAGGGACTATCTATGAGCAGTTCTTC.

The rearrangement uses TRBV9 and TRBJ1-1; no clear D gene. Deletions cut 4 bases from V and 5 bases from J, with 9 bases between. This CDR3 spans 12 amino acids. Germline V gene lookup returns CDR1 SGDLS and CDR2 YYNGEE. The CDR3 is CASSPQRTEAFF. The CDR3, as DNA: TGTGCCAGCAGCCCGCAGAGGACTGAAGCTTTCTTT. The whole variable domain, remainder taken from reference TRBV9 and TRBJ1-1, is DSGVTQTPKHLITATGQRVTLRCSPRSGDLSVYWYQQSLDQGLQFLIQYYNGEERAKGNILERFSAQQFPDLHSELNLSSLELGDSALYFCASSPQRTEAFFGQGTRLTVV.

In this sample, this clone turned up a few times. Other DNA sequences from this sample encode an identical CDR3 as well. V and J are TRBV18 and TRBJ2-1, with 9 nucleotides matching TRBD2. This CDR3 has 20 residues. Germline CDR1 KGHSH, CDR2 LQKENI. The junction had 15 bases not matched to a gene; V was cut back by 3 bases and J by 0 bases. The CDR3 is CASSPPKRGALLSSYNEQFF. CDR3 DNA sequence: TGTGCCAGCTCACCCCCAAAGCGGGGGGCCCTCCTGAGCTCCTACAATGAGCAGTTCTTC.

The V gene is TRBV6-6, the J gene TRBJ2-2; D might be TRBD1 or TRBD2, each matching 5 bases. CDR3 size: 16 residues. Germline CDR1 is MNHNY and CDR2 is SVGAGI (reference sequence). Trimming pared 11 bases from V and 0 bases from J, leaving 19 bases between. The CDR3 sequence: CAGTSRGPTNTGELFF. CDR3 in DNA: TGTGCCGGAACCTCCCGGGGACCGACGAACACCGGGGAGCTGTTTTTT.

The CDR3 region has the DNA TGTGCCAGCAGCCTAGGGACAGCCTACAATGAGCAGTTCTTC. Amino acid sequence: CASSLGTAYNEQFF. The rearrangement links TRBV7-2 to TRBJ2-1; 7 nucleotides match TRBD1. The V gene's germline CDR1 is SGHTA and CDR2 FQGNSA. J was trimmed by 2 bases and V by 5 bases; bases with no gene match: 3. The CDR3 length is 14 residues.

V is TRBV18 and J is TRBJ2-1, with TRBD2 as a possible D gene (5 bases). In germline, CDR1 is KGHSH, CDR2 LQKENI. The CDR3 consists of 16 residues. V shed 3 bases and J shed 0 bases, with 12 bases lying between them. The DNA for the CDR3 is TGTGCCAGCTCACCCAGCGAAGGACTCTCCTACAATGAGCAGTTCTTC. Translation gives CASSPSEGLSYNEQFF.